This T cell receptor beta chain was sequenced for a study of response to subunit inactivated influenza vaccine. This clonotype was picked up a small number of times. Its antigen is as yet unknown. The germline V gene encodes CDR1 SEHNR and CDR2 FQNEAQ (reference sequence). The length of the CDR3 is 15 residues. V lost 4 bases and J lost 9; bases outside the gene matches: 6. TCRdb ran MiXCR on the RT-PCR reads and lists one entry per CDR3 protein. In the table there are more than 700,000 distinct CDR3 sequences, 21% of which are singletons. Findings of the study overall: It was the authors' suggestion that each seasonal influenza vaccination recruits few new T cells.

The specimen was PBMCs from blood, collected more than 4 days after vaccination. The clonotype comes from a man aged 45 to 65 who received an inactivated influenza vaccine. The V call is TRBV7-9, the J call TRBJ2-2; 12 nucleotides match TRBD1. In DNA, the CDR3 is TGTGCCAGCAGCTATCCGGGACAGGGGGCTCGGGAGCTGTTTTTT. The encoded protein is CASSYPGQGARELFF.